This T cell receptor (beta chain) stems from a study of T cell responses to AZD1222 COVID-19 vaccine. Sequenced by immunoSEQ multiplex PCR; TCRdb stores in-frame clones only, minus some. There are roughly 250,000 clones in the sample; approximately 93% occur only once, and around 0.6% lies in the top ten. The CDR3 consists of 12 residues. Germline CDR1 is MDHEN and CDR2 is SYDVKM. This receptor was taken from an adult in good health. Here the sequenced sample was peripheral blood, taken on day 0 of AZD1222 vaccination. The genes are TRBV28 and TRBJ1-2; no definite D call. CDR3 loop: CALRAANYGYTF. In DNA form, the CDR3 reads TGTGCTCTTCGGGCCGCTAACTATGGCTACACCTTC.